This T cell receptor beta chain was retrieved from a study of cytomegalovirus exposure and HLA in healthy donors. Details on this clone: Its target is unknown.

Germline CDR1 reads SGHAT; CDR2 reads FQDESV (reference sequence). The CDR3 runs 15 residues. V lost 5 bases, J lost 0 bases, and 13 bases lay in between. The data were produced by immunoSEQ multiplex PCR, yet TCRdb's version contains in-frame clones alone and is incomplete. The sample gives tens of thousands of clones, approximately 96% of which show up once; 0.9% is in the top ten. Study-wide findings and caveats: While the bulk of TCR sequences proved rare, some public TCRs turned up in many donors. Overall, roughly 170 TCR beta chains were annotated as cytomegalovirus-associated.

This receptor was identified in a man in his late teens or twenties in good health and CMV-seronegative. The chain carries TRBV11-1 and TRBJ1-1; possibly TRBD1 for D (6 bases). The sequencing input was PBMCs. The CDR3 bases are TGTGCCAGCAGCCTAGGGGGGGGGATGAACACTGAAGCTTTCTTT. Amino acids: CASSLGGGMNTEAFF.